These 32 T cell receptor beta chains were sequenced from one sample in a study of shared clonotypes between healthy human individuals. Produced via immunoSEQ multiplex PCR; TCRdb's table is partial and in-frame only. The repertoire holds around 1.9 million clones, about 94% seen once, with more than 1.5% in the top ten. It was CD45RO-negative cells, positively selected for CCR7, that made up naive CD8 cells, with terminally differentiated effector memory CD45RA+ cells excluded. Sequenced: naive CD8+ T cells from PBMCs. The receptors shown here come from a man younger than 35 in good health. Some clones in this sample may be carry-over from other donors' samples.

V is TRBV7-9 and J is TRBJ2-5, with D unclear. V dropped 5 bases and J dropped 2 bases, with 9 bases sitting between them. The CDR3 spans 13 residues. The germline V gene has CDR1 SEHNR and CDR2 FQNEAQ (reference sequence). The CDR3 sequence is CASSTELQETQYF. In nucleotides, the CDR3 is TGTGCCAGCAGCACAGAGTTGCAAGAGACCCAGTACTTC. Full variable domain (missing parts from reference TRBV7-9 and TRBJ2-5): DTGVSQNPRHKITKRGQNVTFRCDPISEHNRLYWYRQTLGQGPEFLTYFQNEAQLEKSRLLSDRFSAERPKGSFSTLEIQRTEQGDSAMYLCASSTELQETQYFGPGTRLLVL.

The CDR3 DNA is TGCGCCAGCAGTGAGTTGCGGCCCATTTACAATGAGCAGTTCTTC. Protein sequence: CASSELRPIYNEQFF. V gene TRBV10-2 combines with J gene TRBJ2-1; D call uncertain. The CDR3 runs 15 residues. The germline V and J ends were trimmed by 1 base and 4 bases, with 11 bases remaining between them. Germline V gives CDR1 WSHSY, CDR2 SAAADI.

V usage is TRBV28 and J usage is TRBJ2-7; TRBD2 agrees at 10 bases. The CDR3 is 15 amino acids. CDR1 is MDHEN and CDR2 is SYDVKM in the germline V gene. V lost 6 bases, J lost 2 bases, and 7 bases stayed unmatched. The CDR3 DNA reads TGTGCCAGCAGGCCGGGACTAGCGAACGCCTACGAGCAGTACTTC. Amino acid sequence: CASRPGLANAYEQYF.

This clone was seen a single time. V is TRBV4-2 and J is TRBJ2-7, with D possibly matching TRBD2 (5 bases). This CDR3 spans 16 amino acids. Germline CDR1 and CDR2: LGHNA and YNFKEQ. The V end was cut by 0 bases, the J end by 4 bases, with 16 bases between. The CDR3 DNA sequence: TGTGCCAGCAGCCAAGATTTGGCGGAGGTTACGTACGAGCAGTACTTC. Protein sequence: CASSQDLAEVTYEQYF.

Comment on this clone: The sample carries other DNA sequences with the same CDR3. The rearrangement links TRBV27 to TRBJ2-2; D gene ambiguous. V dropped 3 bases and J dropped 5 bases, with 10 bases sitting between them. Per germline, CDR1 MNHEY and CDR2 SMNVEV (reference sequence). This CDR3 contains 14 residues. CDR3 residues: CASSFSGGTGELFF. CDR3 DNA: TGTGCCAGCAGTTTTTCGGGTGGAACCGGGGAGCTGTTTTTT.

The chain joins TRBV21-1 to TRBJ2-1; the table assigns TRBD1, which was not confirmed against the DNA. TRBV21-1 is tagged as a pseudogene. The CDR3 is 14 residues long. DNA of the CDR3: TGTGCCAGCAGCAAAAGGGGGAGCGAGATTGAGCAGTTCTTC. Amino acid sequence: CASSKRGSEIEQFF.

This chain connects TRBV13 to TRBJ2-1, with TRBD2 as a possible D gene (6 bases). The CDR3 totals 14 residues. Germline-derived CDR1 and CDR2 are PRHDT and FYEKMQ (reference sequence). V lost 3 bases and J 6 bases, leaving 12 bases between the germline ends. Here the CDR3 reads CASSFGTRVNEQFF. The CDR3 DNA reads as TGTGCCAGCAGCTTCGGGACTCGGGTCAATGAGCAGTTCTTC.

In nucleotides, the CDR3 is TGTGCCCCCCCCCAGGGGCAGTACTTC. Translated: CAPPQGQYF. V and J are TRBV30 and TRBJ2-7; D is possibly TRBD1 (5 bases). Germline values: CDR1 GTSNPN, CDR2 SVGIG (reference sequence). The V end was cut by 8 bases, the J end by 9 bases, with 11 bases between. The CDR3 length is 9 residues.

The chain couples TRBV11-2 to TRBJ1-1; D gene uncertain. Trimming left V 1 base short and J 1 base short, with 13 bases between. Germline V gene lookup returns CDR1 SGHAT and CDR2 FQNNGV. This CDR3 comprises 16 residues. CDR3 in DNA: TGTGCCAGCAGCTTAGGATGGTCGGGGTCGAACACTGAAGCTTTCTTT. Translated, it gives CASSLGWSGSNTEAFF.

The V and J genes are TRBV29-1 and TRBJ2-7, with 7 bases aligning to TRBD1. This CDR3 region has 12 residues. From germline, CDR1 is SQVTM and CDR2 ANQGSEA. The V and J ends lost 7 bases and 4 bases, in that order; junction bases with no gene match: 7. The CDR3 coding sequence is TGCAGCGCCCAGGGGGTTCAATACGAGCAGTACTTC. Protein sequence: CSAQGVQYEQYF.

This chain connects TRBV9 to TRBJ2-2, with 7 bases aligning to TRBD1. This CDR3 is built from 19 residues. Germline V gives CDR1 SGDLS, CDR2 YYNGEE. The J segment lost 1 base and the V segment lost 4 bases, leaving 16 bases of the junction unmatched. In DNA, the CDR3 is TGTGCCAGCAGCTCCCCACAAGGGACAGTCAAGGGGAACACCGGGGAGCTGTTTTTT. Amino acid sequence: CASSSPQGTVKGNTGELFF.

V gene TRBV6-5 combines with J gene TRBJ2-1; D is possibly TRBD2 (5 bases). The germline CDR1 and CDR2 sequences are MNHEY and SVGAGI. The CDR3 sequence is 15 residues long. V lost 2 bases and J lost 3, with 11 bases in between. The CDR3 nucleotides are TGTGCCAGCAGTTACGAGCGGAGAGTCTACAATGAGCAGTTCTTC. Its translation: CASSYERRVYNEQFF.

The chain's CDR3 is CASSPVAYSGLADEQFF. The CDR3 nucleotides are TGTGCCAGCAGTCCGGTGGCGTATAGCGGCCTTGCAGATGAGCAGTTCTTC. The V and J genes are TRBV27 and TRBJ2-1; D is perhaps TRBD2 (6 bases). Germline V gene sequence: CDR1 MNHEY, CDR2 SMNVEV (reference sequence). Trimming removed 5 bases at V and 8 bases at J, with 25 bases between. The CDR3 has 17 residues.

In the case of this clone: The same CDR3 arises from other DNA sequences in this sample as well. The chain links TRBV5-4 to TRBJ2-7; the D gene could be TRBD1 or TRBD2 (5 bases each). With 0 bases removed from V and 2 bases from J, the gap between germline ends came to 9 bases. This CDR3 spans 14 amino acids. Germline CDR1 and CDR2: SGHNT and YYREEE (reference sequence). CDR3 loop: CASSLGGDTYEQYF. The CDR3 DNA reads TGTGCCAGCAGCTTGGGAGGGGATACCTACGAGCAGTACTTC. Combining the CDR3 with reference TRBV5-4 and TRBJ2-7 gives the whole variable domain ETGVTQSPTHLIKTRGQQVTLRCSSQSGHNTVSWYQQALGQGPQFIFQYYREEENGRGNFPPRFSGLQFPNYSSELNVNALELDDSALYLCASSLGGDTYEQYFGPGTRLTVT.

The rearrangement uses TRBV7-2 and TRBJ2-7; D is undetermined. V dropped 1 base and J dropped 6 bases, with 13 bases sitting between them. This CDR3 comprises 14 residues. Germline assignment: CDR1 SGHTA and CDR2 FQGNSA. The CDR3 DNA reads as TGTGCCAGCAGCTTAGGCGTACGCGACCCCGAGCAGTACTTC. Translation: CASSLGVRDPEQYF. The variable domain in full, completed from reference TRBV7-2 and TRBJ2-7, reads GAGVSQSPSNKVTEKGKDVELRCDPISGHTALYWYRQSLGQGLEFLIYFQGNSAPDKSGLPSDRFSAERTGGSVSTLTIQRTQQEDSAVYLCASSLGVRDPEQYFGPGTRLTVT.

This clone was recorded once. Additional DNA sequences in this sample encode the identical CDR3. The chain joins TRBV6-5 to TRBJ2-1, with a tentative D call TRBD1 (5 bases). V was cut by 0 bases and J by 6 bases, with 9 bases left in between. Germline V gene lookup returns CDR1 MNHEY and CDR2 SVGAGI. The CDR3 sequence is 14 residues long. CDR3 sequence reads: CASSYSSRANEQFF. In nucleotides, the CDR3 is TGTGCCAGCAGTTACTCGAGCAGGGCCAATGAGCAGTTCTTC.

V is TRBV28 and J is TRBJ2-1, with D tentatively TRBD1 or TRBD2 (5 bases each). From germline, CDR1 is MDHEN and CDR2 SYDVKM. The CDR3 consists of 13 residues. V lost 10 bases, J lost 2 bases, and 12 bases lay in between. CDR3 residues: CATRGTTYNEQFF. The CDR3, as DNA: TGTGCCACCCGAGGGACCACCTACAATGAGCAGTTCTTC. The variable domain in full, completed from reference TRBV28 and TRBJ2-1, reads DVKVTQSSRYLVKRTGEKVFLECVQDMDHENMFWYRQDPGLGLRLIYFSYDVKMKEKGDIPEGYSVSREKKERFSLILESASTNQTSMYLCATRGTTYNEQFFGPGTRLTVL.

This clone was recorded a few times. This chain uses TRBV7-8 with TRBJ2-2, with TRBD1 identical over 9 bases. CDR3 length: 15 amino acids. V shed 3 bases and J 1 base; nucleotides not matched to a gene: 0. Per the germline V gene, CDR1 is SGHVS and CDR2 is FQNEAQ. The DNA of the CDR3 is TGTGCCAGCAGCTTGGGACAGGGGAACACCGGGGAGCTGTTTTTT. Its translation: CASSLGQGNTGELFF. Using reference TRBV7-8 and TRBJ2-2 for the parts outside the CDR3, the full variable domain is GAGVSQSPRYKVAKRGQDVALRCDPISGHVSLFWYQQALGQGPEFLTYFQNEAQLDKSGLPSDRFFAERPEGSVSTLKIQRTQQEDSAVYLCASSLGQGNTGELFFGEGSRLTVL.

The chain employs TRBV7-7 and TRBJ2-7; the D is unclear. This CDR3 is 13 amino acids long. The germline CDR1 and CDR2 sequences are SSHAT and FNYEAQ (reference sequence). Between the trimmed V and J ends, which lost 5 bases and 5 bases, there was a span of 13 bases. The CDR3 is CASSRDRVHEQYF. CDR3 nucleotides: TGTGCCAGCAGCCGCGATAGAGTCCACGAGCAGTACTTC.

The chain has TRBV18 and TRBJ1-2; D is unclear. The CDR3 extends over 13 amino acids. CDR1 and CDR2 (germline): KGHSH, LQKENI. Trimming cost V 3 bases and J 8 bases, with 13 bases left between them. In nucleotides, the CDR3 is TGTGCCAGCTCACCGCCAAGGCTGGAGGGCTACACCTTC. Protein product: CASSPPRLEGYTF.

The chain employs TRBV6-1 and TRBJ2-7; possible D gene TRBD2, 5 bases. Germline values: CDR1 MNHNS, CDR2 SASEGT. Trimming shortened V by 6 bases and J by 3 bases, and 15 bases separated the two germline ends. This CDR3 is built from 14 residues. The CDR3 protein is CASSQKPGVYEQYF. For the CDR3, the DNA is TGTGCCAGCAGCCAAAAACCCGGGGTCTACGAGCAGTACTTC.

This chain connects TRBV28 to TRBJ1-5; D ambiguous. V was trimmed by 5 bases and J by 2 bases, leaving 13 bases between them. Germline CDR1 and CDR2: MDHEN and SYDVKM. CDR3 size: 15 residues. This CDR3 reads CASSVVGAGNQPQHF. CDR3 DNA sequence: TGTGCCAGCAGTGTGGTTGGCGCGGGCAATCAGCCCCAGCATTTT.

The J gene is TRBJ2-5, the V gene TRBV7-3; D tentatively reads TRBD1 or TRBD2 (6 bases each). This CDR3 has 17 residues. Between the trimmed V and J ends, which lost 5 bases and 11 bases, there was a span of 30 bases. CDR1 SGHTA and CDR2 FQGTGA come from the germline V gene. The CDR3 DNA sequence: TGTGCCAGCAGCCCTATCCCTTCAGGAGCGGAGGGGGGAAAGCAGTACTTC. It specifies CASSPIPSGAEGGKQYF.

The gene calls are TRBV29-1 and TRBJ2-2; D gene ambiguous. CDR3 length: 12 amino acids. The V gene's germline CDR1 is SQVTM and CDR2 ANQGSEA. With 6 bases removed from V and 6 bases from J, the gap between germline ends came to 11 bases. The CDR3 region has the DNA TGCAGCGTAACGAAGGGTTCCGGGGAGCTGTTTTTT. Its translation is CSVTKGSGELFF.

The sample holds a few counts of this clone. The chain links TRBV9 to TRBJ2-2; a weak D match, TRBD1 (5 bases). The CDR3 is 13 residues long. The germline V gene has CDR1 SGDLS and CDR2 YYNGEE. Trimming left V 0 bases short and J 7 bases short, with 7 bases between. CDR3 DNA: TGTGCCAGCAGCGTAGACAGGAACGGGGAGCTGTTTTTT. It translates to CASSVDRNGELFF.

The chain couples TRBV6-5 to TRBJ2-3; tentatively, D is TRBD1 (6 bases). Germline CDR1 reads MNHEY; CDR2 reads SVGAGI. The CDR3 contains 14 residues. The germline V and J ends were trimmed by 4 bases and 0 bases, with 8 bases remaining between them. For the CDR3, the DNA is TGTGCCAGCAGTTCAAGGGGGAGCACAGATACGCAGTATTTT. Its protein product is CASSSRGSTDTQYF.

The chain uses TRBV4-1 and TRBJ2-5, with D possibly TRBD2 on 6 matching bases. The CDR3 is 17 residues long. V gave up 4 bases and J gave up 5 bases, with 23 bases separating them. The germline V gene has CDR1 MGHRA and CDR2 YSYEKL. CDR3 region: CASSPARGHGSQETQYF. CDR3 bases: TGCGCCAGCAGCCCCGCCCGGGGCCACGGGAGTCAGGAGACCCAGTACTTC.

V gene TRBV7-9 combines with J gene TRBJ2-7; D call uncertain. Deletions cut 4 bases from V and 2 bases from J, with 15 bases between. Per the germline V gene, CDR1 is SEHNR and CDR2 is FQNEAQ (reference sequence). The CDR3 loop spans 15 amino acids. In nucleotides, the CDR3 is TGTGCCAGCAGCTCTTTGGATTTATCCCCCTACGAGCAGTACTTC. Encoded protein: CASSSLDLSPYEQYF.

V gene TRBV6-4 combines with J gene TRBJ2-3; 9 nucleotides align to TRBD2. Per the germline V gene, CDR1 is MRHNA and CDR2 is SNTAGT. Unmatched junction bases numbered 8, after V lost 0 bases and J lost 7 bases. CDR3 length: 16 residues. The chain's CDR3 is CASSDSSSGRAYTQYF. The CDR3 DNA reads as TGTGCCAGCAGTGACTCGAGTAGCGGGAGAGCTTATACGCAGTATTTT.

This clone was observed a single time. The chain uses TRBV7-9 and TRBJ2-2; D is undetermined. This CDR3 spans 17 amino acids. V shed 10 bases and J shed 8 bases, with 29 bases lying between them. Germline CDR1 SEHNR, CDR2 FQNEAQ (reference sequence). DNA of the CDR3: TGTGCCACCGGGCCGACCGGTATGGACCAAAGAGCGGGGGAGCTGTTTTTT. Residues: CATGPTGMDQRAGELFF.

The chain recombines TRBV28 with TRBJ2-3, with a weak D call TRBD2 (6 bases). The germline V and J ends were trimmed by 5 bases and 0 bases, with 15 bases remaining between them. Germline CDR1 reads MDHEN; CDR2 reads SYDVKM. The CDR3 runs to 16 residues. DNA of the CDR3: TGTGCCAGCAGTATGTCAGGGACTTTTAGCACAGATACGCAGTATTTT. Translating it yields CASSMSGTFSTDTQYF.

The CDR3 sequence: CASSEARGTDSYEQYF. In nucleotides, the CDR3 is TGTGCCAGCAGCGAGGCCCGAGGGACGGACTCCTACGAGCAGTACTTC. J is TRBJ2-7 and V is TRBV9; possibly TRBD1 or TRBD2 for D (5 bases each). Germline CDR1 SGDLS, CDR2 YYNGEE. The CDR3 contains 16 residues. The V and J ends lost 3 bases and 0 bases respectively, with 16 bases between them.